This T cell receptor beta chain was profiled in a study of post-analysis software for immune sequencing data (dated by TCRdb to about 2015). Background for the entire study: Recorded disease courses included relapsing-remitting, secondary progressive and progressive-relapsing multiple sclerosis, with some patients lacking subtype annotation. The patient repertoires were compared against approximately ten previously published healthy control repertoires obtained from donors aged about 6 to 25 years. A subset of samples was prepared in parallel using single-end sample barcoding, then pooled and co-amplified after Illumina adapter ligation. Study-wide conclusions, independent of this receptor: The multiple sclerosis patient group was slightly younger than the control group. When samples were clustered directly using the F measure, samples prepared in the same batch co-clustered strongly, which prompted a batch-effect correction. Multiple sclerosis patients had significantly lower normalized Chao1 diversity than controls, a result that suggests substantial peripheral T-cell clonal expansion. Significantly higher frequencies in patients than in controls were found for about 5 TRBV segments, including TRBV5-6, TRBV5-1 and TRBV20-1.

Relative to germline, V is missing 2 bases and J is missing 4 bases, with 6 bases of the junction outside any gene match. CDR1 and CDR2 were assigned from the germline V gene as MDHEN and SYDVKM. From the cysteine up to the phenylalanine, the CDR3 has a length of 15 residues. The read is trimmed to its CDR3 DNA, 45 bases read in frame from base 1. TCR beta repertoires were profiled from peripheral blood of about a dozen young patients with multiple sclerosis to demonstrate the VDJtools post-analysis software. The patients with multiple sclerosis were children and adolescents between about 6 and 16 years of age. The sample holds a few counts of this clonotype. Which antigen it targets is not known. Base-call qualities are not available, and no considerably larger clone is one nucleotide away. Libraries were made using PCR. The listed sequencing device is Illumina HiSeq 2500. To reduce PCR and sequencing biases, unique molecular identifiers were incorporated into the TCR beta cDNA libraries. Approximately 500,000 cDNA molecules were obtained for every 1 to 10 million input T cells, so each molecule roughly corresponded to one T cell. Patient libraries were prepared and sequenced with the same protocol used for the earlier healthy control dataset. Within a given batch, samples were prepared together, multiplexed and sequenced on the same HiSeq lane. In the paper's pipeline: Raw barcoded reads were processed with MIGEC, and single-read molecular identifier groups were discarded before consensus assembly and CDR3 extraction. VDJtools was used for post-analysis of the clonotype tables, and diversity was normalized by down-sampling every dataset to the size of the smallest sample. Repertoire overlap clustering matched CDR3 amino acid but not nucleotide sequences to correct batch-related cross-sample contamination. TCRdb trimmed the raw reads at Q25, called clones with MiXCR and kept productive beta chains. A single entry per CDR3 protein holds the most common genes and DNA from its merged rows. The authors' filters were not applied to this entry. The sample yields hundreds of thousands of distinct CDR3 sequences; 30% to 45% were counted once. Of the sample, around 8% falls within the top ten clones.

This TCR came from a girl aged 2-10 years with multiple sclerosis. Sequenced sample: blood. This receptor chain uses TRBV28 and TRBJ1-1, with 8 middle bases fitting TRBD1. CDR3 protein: CASSLAPGGFTEAFF. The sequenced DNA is TGTGCCAGCAGTTTAGCACCAGGGGGCTTCACTGAAGCTTTCTTT.